This T cell receptor beta chain was recorded in a study of shared clonotypes between healthy human individuals (dated by TCRdb to 2019 to 2021). At the level of the whole study: Two women and a few men aged 18 to 49 years were included in the cohort. To estimate repertoire size and how much clonotype sharing occurs between individuals, the study deeply sequenced the blood TCR repertoires of five or six healthy adults. Libraries were prepared and TCR repertoires were sequenced by different laboratories using diverse techniques, in order to increase sequencing depth and limit assay-specific biases. Between about 0.9 and 8.9 billion PBMCs per donor were obtained by leukapheresis. For each donor, three plates each were used for CD4 naive and CD4 memory, two plates were used for CD8 naive, and one plate was used for CD8 memory. Findings and caveats that apply to the study as a whole: Even with the large sequencing depth, rarefaction of the sorted-subset datasets indicated that sequencing was incomplete. Across a handful of donors, about 5% of naive CD4, roughly 3.4% of naive CD8, 2.3% of memory CD4, and 0.4% of memory CD8 clonotypes were shared. Clonotypes shared by all four sorted-subset donors showed higher generation probabilities than non-shared clonotypes. Sampling was limited to blood, and TCR repertoires in tissue likely differ from TCR repertoires in blood. Estimated clonotype richness was generally larger for naive than for memory subsets. Because the study included a small number of donors, the genetic and exposure-history diversity represented was limited. Pairwise subsampling led to the expectation that sequencing depth would affect the degree of clonotype sharing among donors.

Using the deep immunoSEQ assay, TCR CDR3 regions were amplified from genomic DNA by multiplex PCR. Extracted genomic DNA from each cell subset was spread evenly across all wells of several immunoSEQ 96-well plates, with each plate serving as a replicate. For sorted subsets, approximately 200 ng of genomic DNA, equivalent to some 30,000 T cell genomes, went into each replicate PCR. The purified libraries were quantified using a Qubit 3.0 fluorometer, sized with a Bioanalyzer 2100, and then quantified again using the KAPA Library Quantification kit. Every immunoSEQ 96-well plate was sequenced on a separate single-read 150-cycle Illumina NextSeq 550 flow cell. From the authors' description of their analysis: Because the immunoSEQ output held only junctional sequences and lacked quality scores, the filtering could not match the filtering applied to full-length reads. To assign V/J genes and CDR3, sequences were annotated using PyIR, a Python wrapper for IgBLAST v1.9, with IMGT germline references. Reads were filtered out if the reads had weak V/J assignments (E-value above 1e-6), no CDR3, stop codons, out-of-frame junctions, or ambiguous translated residues. V3J clonotypes were defined as sequences sharing the same inferred V gene, J gene, and CDR3 amino acid sequence. To compute the percentage overlap between repertoires, the number of shared unique clonotypes was divided by the size of the smaller repertoire. RTK rarefaction, the Chao1 estimator, and Recon v2.1 estimates of unobserved clonotypes were used to assess repertoire richness. Generation probabilities were computed with OLGA for all TCRbeta clonotypes obtained by the gDNA method from several donors. This is the immuneACCESS table as TCRdb keeps it, with only in-frame sequences that have V and J called. A part of the clones is gone; compared with another copy, unresolved V genes explain less than half, and the rest is unexplained. D and trimming were read from the DNA, whereas the V and J calls and clone size are those reported in that table. The sample table shows about 2.4 million clones, and roughly 93% are seen once. 0.36% of the sample goes to the ten largest clones.

CDR1 is given as MNHEY and CDR2 as SVGAGI, both from the germline V gene. Including cysteine and phenylalanine, the CDR3 has 14 amino acids. The only DNA kept is the CDR3, 42 bases in frame from the first base. V is clipped by 6 bases and J by 0 bases, and the sequence between their germline boundaries is 9 bases long. Regarding this clone: It lacks a known antigen. Per-base qualities were not stored, and no clone one base away is much larger.

Healthy HIV-negative adults with no recently reported acute infections or vaccinations were included as donors. Only Caucasian adults living in Nashville, Tennessee, USA were represented among the donors. CD4+ T cells were enriched through magnetic negative selection, after which naive cells were positively selected on CD45RA and the remaining negative fraction served as the memory subset. After blood collection by leukapheresis, PBMCs were isolated using Ficoll-Histopaque density gradient centrifugation and then cryopreserved in the vapor phase of liquid nitrogen. Analytical flow cytometry was used to check the purity and quantity of each magnetically sorted T cell population. From each sorted fraction, genomic DNA was isolated and quantified by UV absorbance on a Nanodrop 2000c.

This TCR was sampled from a man aged 18-30 years in good health. Some clones in this sample may be carry-over from other donors' samples. What was sequenced was naive CD4+ T cells from PBMCs. This sample's cell subset or site label indicates: CD45RA+ positively selected. The chain was built from TRBV6-5 and TRBJ1-5, with the D gene call left open. The encoded CDR3 is CASSPWVSNQPQHF. The nucleotide sequence is TGTGCCAGCAGCCCCTGGGTTAGCAATCAGCCCCAGCATTTT.